These T cell receptor beta chains were read from a single sample in a study of siplizumab effects on memory and regulatory T cells. Generated by immunoSEQ multiplex PCR, the TCRdb table keeps only in-frame clones and is missing some. The sample shows 100,000 or so clones, 85% to 95% of them seen only once. Material: Tregs sorted from blood. All receptors come from a human donor in good health. The CDR3 runs from the conserved cysteine through the conserved F or W. D genes are given only for firm matches. A clone size is listed for some rows: how often the clone was seen (once, few, many), or a class if it is expanded.

CDR3 DNA | CDR3 protein | D gene | clone size | J gene | V gene
TGTGCCAGCAGCTTGGATGTCAGATTAGCCAAAAACATTCAGTACTTC | CASSLDVRLAKNIQYF | . | . | TRBJ2-4 | TRBV5-5
TGCGCCAGCAGCTACCGCCGAGGACTCTCCACAGATACGCAGTATTTT | CASSYRRGLSTDTQYF | . | . | TRBJ2-3 | TRBV5-1
TGTGCCAGCAGGCGCAGACTAGCGGGAGCTCGCACAGATACGCAGTATTTT | CASRRRLAGARTDTQYF | TRBD2 | . | TRBJ2-3 | TRBV28
TGTGCCAGCAGCAACATGAGGGCCGGCTCCTACAATGAGCAGTTCTTC | CASSNMRAGSYNEQFF | . | once | TRBJ2-1 | TRBV21-1
TGTGCCAGCAGTTATCGGCCCCCGAGGGGTAATGAGCAGTTCTTC | CASSYRPPRGNEQFF | . | once | TRBJ2-1 | TRBV6-9
TGCGCCAGCAGCTTGACAGGGGGATACACTGAAGCTTTCTTT | CASSLTGGYTEAFF | TRBD1 | . | TRBJ1-1 | TRBV5-1
TGTGCCAGCAGCCTCGCCGGGGCTCCCAACAATGAGCAGTTCTTC | CASSLAGAPNNEQFF | . | . | TRBJ2-1 | TRBV11-3
TGTGCCAGCAGCGCTAAATTCGATGCCACTGAAGCTTTCTTT | CASSAKFDATEAFF | . | once | TRBJ1-1 | TRBV11-3
TGTGCCAGCAGCTTACGCGGAGCGGGAGCGGTAGATACGCAGTATTTT | CASSLRGAGAVDTQYF | TRBD2 | once | TRBJ2-3 | TRBV7-3
TGTGCCAGTAGCCCCCCCCGGGGGGAAGCTTTCTTT | CASSPPRGEAFF | . | . | TRBJ1-1 | TRBV19
TGTGCCAGCAGGGACACCGGCACGATCTACGAGCAGTACTTC | CASRDTGTIYEQYF | . | . | TRBJ2-7 | TRBV27